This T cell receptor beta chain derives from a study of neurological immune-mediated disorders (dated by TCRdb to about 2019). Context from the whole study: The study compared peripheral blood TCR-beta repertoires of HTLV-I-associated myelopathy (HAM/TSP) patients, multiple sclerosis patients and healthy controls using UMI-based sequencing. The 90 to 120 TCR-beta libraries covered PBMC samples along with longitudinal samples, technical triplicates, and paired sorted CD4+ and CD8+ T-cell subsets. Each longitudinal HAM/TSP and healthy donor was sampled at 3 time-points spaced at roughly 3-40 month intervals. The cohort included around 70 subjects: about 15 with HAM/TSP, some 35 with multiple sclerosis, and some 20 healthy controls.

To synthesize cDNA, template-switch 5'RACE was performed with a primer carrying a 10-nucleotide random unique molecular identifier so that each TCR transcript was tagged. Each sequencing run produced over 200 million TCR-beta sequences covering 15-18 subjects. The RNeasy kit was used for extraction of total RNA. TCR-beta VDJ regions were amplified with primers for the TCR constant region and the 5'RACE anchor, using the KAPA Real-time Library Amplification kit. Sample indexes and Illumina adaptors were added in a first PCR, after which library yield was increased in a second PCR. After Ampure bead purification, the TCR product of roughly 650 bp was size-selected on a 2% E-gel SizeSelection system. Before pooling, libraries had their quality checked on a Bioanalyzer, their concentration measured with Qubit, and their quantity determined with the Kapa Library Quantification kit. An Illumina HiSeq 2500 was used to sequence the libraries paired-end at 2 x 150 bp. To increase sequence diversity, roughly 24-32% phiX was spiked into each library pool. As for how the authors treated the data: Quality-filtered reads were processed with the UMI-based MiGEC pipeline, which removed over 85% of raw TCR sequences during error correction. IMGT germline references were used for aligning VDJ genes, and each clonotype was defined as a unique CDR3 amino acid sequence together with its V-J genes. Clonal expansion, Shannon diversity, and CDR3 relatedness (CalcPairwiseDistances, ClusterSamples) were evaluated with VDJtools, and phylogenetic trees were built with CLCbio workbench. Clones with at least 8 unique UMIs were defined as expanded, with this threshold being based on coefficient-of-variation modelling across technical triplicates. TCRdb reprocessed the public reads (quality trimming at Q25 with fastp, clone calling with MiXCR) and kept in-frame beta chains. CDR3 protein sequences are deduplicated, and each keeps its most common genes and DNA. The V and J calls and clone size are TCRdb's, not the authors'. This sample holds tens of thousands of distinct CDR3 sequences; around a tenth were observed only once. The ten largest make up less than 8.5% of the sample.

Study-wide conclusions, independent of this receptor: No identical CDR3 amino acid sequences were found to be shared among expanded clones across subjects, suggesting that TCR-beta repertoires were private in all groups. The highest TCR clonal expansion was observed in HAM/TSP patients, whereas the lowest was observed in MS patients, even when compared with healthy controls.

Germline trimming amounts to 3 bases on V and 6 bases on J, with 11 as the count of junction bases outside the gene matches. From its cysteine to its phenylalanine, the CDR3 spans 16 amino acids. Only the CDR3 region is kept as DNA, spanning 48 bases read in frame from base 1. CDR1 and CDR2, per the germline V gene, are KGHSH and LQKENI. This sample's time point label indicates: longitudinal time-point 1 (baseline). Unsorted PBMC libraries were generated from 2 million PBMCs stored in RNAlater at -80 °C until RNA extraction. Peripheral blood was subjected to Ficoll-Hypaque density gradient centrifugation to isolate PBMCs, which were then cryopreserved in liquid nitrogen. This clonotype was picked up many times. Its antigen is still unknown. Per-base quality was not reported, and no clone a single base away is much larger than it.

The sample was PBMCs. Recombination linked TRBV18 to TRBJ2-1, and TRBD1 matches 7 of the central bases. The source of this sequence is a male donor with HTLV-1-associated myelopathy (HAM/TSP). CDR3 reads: CASSPSGTVHFNEQFF. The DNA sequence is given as TGTGCCAGCTCACCTTCCGGGACAGTCCATTTCAATGAGCAGTTCTTC.